Listed here are 8 T cell receptor beta chains from one sample, sequenced in a study of beta chain features in type 1 diabetes. The authors reverse transcribed all of the isolated RNA, so sequencing captured expressed TCRB transcripts. Some clones are missing from TCRdb's copy, which holds only in-frame ones; the method was immunoSEQ multiplex PCR. The table lists some 150,000 clones, under 60% of them singletons. The source material was Tregs from blood. The receptors derive from a man aged 18 to 30 in good health.

This clone appeared a few times. The chain combines TRBV9 with TRBJ2-3; 10 nucleotides match TRBD2. The CDR3 totals 15 residues. V lost 5 bases, J lost 7 bases, and 10 bases stayed unmatched. Germline values: CDR1 SGDLS, CDR2 YYNGEE. The DNA for the CDR3 is TGTGCCAGCAGGCCAGCGGGGGGGCCGGAAAATACGCAGTATTTT. Translating gives CASRPAGGPENTQYF.

This chain uses TRBV11-2 with TRBJ1-2; a weak D match, TRBD1 (6 bases). The CDR3 sequence is 13 residues long. V lost 3 bases and J 7 bases, leaving 12 bases between the germline ends. Per the germline V gene, CDR1 is SGHAT and CDR2 is FQNNGV. The CDR3 is CASSFTGGGGYTF. CDR3 DNA sequence: TGTGCCAGCAGCTTCACGGGGGGCGGTGGCTACACCTTC.

The chain carries TRBV7-3 and TRBJ2-7; 7 bases are shared with TRBD1. V trimming: 0 bases; J trimming: 6 bases; junction bases outside the gene matches: 8. CDR1 SGHTA and CDR2 FQGTGA come from the germline V gene. This CDR3 comprises 15 residues. The CDR3 coding sequence is TGTGCCAGCAGCTTAACGTTCGGGTCAGGGGGCGAGCAGTACTTC. Amino acids: CASSLTFGSGGEQYF.

The chain joins TRBV7-2 to TRBJ1-1; D remains ambiguous. V shed 1 base and J shed 6 bases, with 12 bases lying between them. Germline CDR1 is SGHTA and CDR2 is FQGNSA. There are 14 residues in the CDR3. As DNA, the CDR3 is TGTGCCAGCAGCTTAGTCGTGACATCACCTGAAGCTTTCTTT. This gives the protein CASSLVVTSPEAFF.

This clone was observed a handful of times. The rearrangement links TRBV28 to TRBJ1-2; D unclear. CDR3 size: 15 residues. Germline V gene sequence: CDR1 MDHEN, CDR2 SYDVKM. Trimming took off 1 base at V and 4 bases at J, with 13 bases between the two ends. The CDR3 bases are TGTGCCAGCAGTTTATCCCCGGGGAAACCCTATGGCTACACCTTC. Translated: CASSLSPGKPYGYTF.

This chain links TRBV25-1 with TRBJ2-7; TRBD2 might be the D (5 bases). CDR3 length: 14 residues. Trimming took off 0 bases at V and 6 bases at J, with 12 bases between the two ends. Germline values: CDR1 MGHDK, CDR2 SYGVNS. The CDR3 loop is CASSEYGKFGEQYF. Here the CDR3 DNA reads TGTGCCAGCAGTGAATACGGGAAGTTCGGCGAGCAGTACTTC.

This clone was detected only a few times. The rearrangement joins TRBV7-9 to TRBJ2-7; no reliable D call. V lost 3 bases, J lost 4 bases, and 10 bases lay in between. Germline V lookup: CDR1 SEHNR, CDR2 FQNEAQ (reference sequence). The CDR3 has 13 residues. The CDR3: CASSLGPGYEQYF. The CDR3 DNA follows: TGTGCCAGCAGCTTGGGTCCAGGTTACGAGCAGTACTTC. Full variable domain (missing parts from reference TRBV7-9 and TRBJ2-7): DTGVSQNPRHKITKRGQNVTFRCDPISEHNRLYWYRQTLGQGPEFLTYFQNEAQLEKSRLLSDRFSAERPKGSFSTLEIQRTEQGDSAMYLCASSLGPGYEQYFGPGTRLTVT.

The table lists this clone with a few counts. The genes are TRBV5-6 and TRBJ2-7; 9 nucleotides align to TRBD1. Germline loops: CDR1 SGHDT, CDR2 YYEEEE. The J segment lost 5 bases and the V segment lost 2 bases, leaving 5 bases of the junction unmatched. This CDR3 has 14 residues. CDR3 in amino acids: CASSLGDRVHEQYF. CDR3 DNA: TGTGCCAGCAGCTTAGGGGACAGGGTCCACGAGCAGTACTTC.